Listed here are 31 T cell receptor beta chains from one sample, sequenced in a study of blood T cell repertoires in COVID-19. The repertoire was sequenced with immunoSEQ multiplex PCR; TCRdb's copy has only in-frame clones and lacks some. This table holds under 250,000 clones, 85% to 90% found once. The material sequenced was peripheral blood. Source of these receptors: a man aged 25 to 45 with COVID-19, enrolled during active disease.

This chain uses TRBV19 with TRBJ1-2; 11 bases are shared with TRBD1. Germline CDR1 is LNHDA and CDR2 is SQIVND (reference sequence). There are 16 residues in the CDR3. J was trimmed by 5 bases and V by 5 bases; bases with no gene match: 10. The CDR3 nucleotides are TGTGCCAGTAGTCTTCGGACAGGGGGCTTGAATTATGGCTACACCTTC. It specifies CASSLRTGGLNYGYTF.

This clone has only one observation. The V call is TRBV6-6, the J call TRBJ1-2; D remains unclear. Germline assignment: CDR1 MNHNY and CDR2 SVGAGI (reference sequence). The CDR3 runs 13 residues. V lost 5 bases to trimming and J lost 4 bases, with 11 bases between them. The CDR3 is CASSADGGYGYTF. The CDR3 nucleotides are TGTGCCAGCAGTGCCGACGGAGGCTATGGCTACACCTTC.

The chain has TRBV3-1 (or the pseudogene TRBV3-2) and TRBJ2-3; no clear D. V was clipped by 5 bases and J by 1 base, with 4 bases between them. This CDR3 is built from 12 residues. Per the germline V gene, CDR1 is LGHDT and CDR2 is YNNKEL (reference sequence). In nucleotides, the CDR3 is TGTGCCAGCAGCTCGGGCACAGATACGCAGTATTTT. It yields the protein CASSSGTDTQYF.

The chain uses TRBV27 and TRBJ1-1; 8 positions match TRBD1. This CDR3 has 15 residues. V trimming: 6 bases; J trimming: 4 bases; junction bases outside the gene matches: 10. Germline V gene sequence: CDR1 MNHEY, CDR2 SMNVEV (reference sequence). The CDR3 reads CASRPQGARGTEAFF. Here the CDR3 DNA reads TGTGCCAGCAGGCCCCAGGGGGCGCGGGGCACTGAAGCTTTCTTT.

The chain employs TRBV19 and TRBJ2-3; the match to TRBD2 covers 9 bases. V shed 4 bases, J shed 3 bases, and the junction held 8 bases outside the gene matches. The germline CDR1 and CDR2 sequences are LNHDA and SQIVND (reference sequence). The CDR3 spans 16 residues. CDR3 sequence: CASSSRASGDTDTQYF. The DNA for the CDR3 is TGTGCCAGTAGTAGCCGAGCTAGCGGGGATACAGATACGCAGTATTTT.

V gene TRBV7-2 combines with J gene TRBJ2-3; TRBD1 matches at 7 bases. This CDR3 has 15 amino acids. With 3 bases clipped from V and 2 bases from J, the junction kept 5 bases outside the gene matches. Germline CDR1 SGHTA, CDR2 FQGNSA. The CDR3 loop is CASSFGQATTDTQYF. The CDR3 nucleotides read TGTGCCAGCAGCTTCGGACAGGCGACCACAGATACGCAGTATTTT. The full variable domain, rest sourced from reference TRBV7-2 and TRBJ2-3, is GAGVSQSPSNKVTEKGKDVELRCDPISGHTALYWYRQSLGQGLEFLIYFQGNSAPDKSGLPSDRFSAERTGGSVSTLTIQRTQQEDSAVYLCASSFGQATTDTQYFGPGTRLTVL.

This clone occurred once. CDR3 sequence reads: CASSLSGGSSEAFF. The CDR3 DNA is TGTGCCAGCAGCTTATCAGGGGGCAGTTCTGAAGCTTTCTTT. This rearrangement joins TRBV7-2 to TRBJ1-1, with 8 bases aligning to TRBD1. Germline assignment: CDR1 SGHTA and CDR2 FQGNSA. J was trimmed by 6 bases and V by 2 bases; bases with no gene match: 5. The CDR3 loop spans 14 amino acids.

The genes are TRBV2 and TRBJ1-5; 10 positions match TRBD1. This CDR3 contains 13 residues. The germline V gene has CDR1 SNHLY and CDR2 FYNNEI. V was pared by 6 bases and J by 4 bases, with 0 bases of the junction left unmatched. CDR3 coding DNA: TGTGCCAGCAGGGGACAGGGGAATCAGCCCCAGCATTTT. It encodes CASRGQGNQPQHF.

The chain uses TRBV10-2 and TRBJ1-2; 12 bases line up with TRBD1. CDR3 length: 15 amino acids. V shed 1 base and J 8 bases; nucleotides not matched to a gene: 5. CDR1 is WSHSY and CDR2 is SAAADI in the germline V gene. The CDR3 loop is CASSEWGQGAEGYTF. CDR3 DNA: TGCGCCAGCAGTGAGTGGGGACAGGGGGCGGAAGGCTACACCTTC.

This clone was picked up one time. V and J are TRBV4-3 and TRBJ2-7, with D tentatively TRBD1 (6 bases). The CDR3 is 15 amino acids. CDR1 LGHNA and CDR2 YSLEER come from the germline V gene. V was pared by 0 bases and J by 0 bases, with 9 bases between. The CDR3 DNA is TGCGCCAGCAGCCAAGATACAGGGCGCTCCTACGAGCAGTACTTC. Its protein product is CASSQDTGRSYEQYF.

The chain couples TRBV5-4 to TRBJ2-1, with 13 positions matching TRBD2. Trimming at V came to 4 bases and at J to 7 bases, leaving 8 bases not matched to a gene. The CDR3 runs 16 residues. Germline V gene sequence: CDR1 SGHNT, CDR2 YYREEE (reference sequence). The CDR3: CASSLGGTSGTNEQFF. Written as DNA, the CDR3 is TGTGCCAGCAGCCTGGGGGGGACTAGCGGGACTAATGAGCAGTTCTTC.

This clone came up a few times. The genes are TRBV3-1 (or the pseudogene TRBV3-2) and TRBJ1-5; perhaps TRBD1 as D (5 bases). Germline CDR1 LGHDT, CDR2 YNNKEL (reference sequence). V was clipped by 1 base and J by 6 bases, with 16 bases between them. CDR3 size: 16 residues. The CDR3 loop is CASSQGQGLYGQPQHF. CDR3 DNA: TGTGCCAGCAGCCAAGGGCAGGGTCTGTACGGTCAGCCCCAGCATTTT.

The chain combines TRBV3-1 (or the pseudogene TRBV3-2) with TRBJ1-6, with 7 nucleotides matching TRBD1. Germline loops: CDR1 LGHDT, CDR2 YNNKEL (reference sequence). The CDR3 has 14 residues. Trimming cost V 3 bases and J 6 bases; bases outside gene matches: 2. The CDR3 DNA reads TGTGCCAGCAGCCAGACAGGGCGTAATTCACCCCTCCACTTT. Residues: CASSQTGRNSPLHF.

This clone was observed a few times. The V gene is TRBV5-5, the J gene TRBJ1-2, with 8 bases matching TRBD1. From germline, CDR1 is SGHKS and CDR2 YYEKEE (reference sequence). Trimming took 4 bases from V and 4 from J; bases not matched to a gene: 3. The CDR3 loop spans 13 amino acids. This CDR3 reads CASSRTGTYGYTF. In DNA form, the CDR3 reads TGTGCCAGCAGCCGGACAGGGACCTATGGCTACACCTTC.

Comment on this clone: At the DNA level, this CDR3 is encoded by other sequences in the same sample as well. V usage is TRBV18 and J usage is TRBJ1-1, with a weak D call TRBD1 (6 bases). V dropped 3 bases and J dropped 1 base, with 9 bases sitting between them. CDR3 length: 14 residues. Germline CDR1 is KGHSH and CDR2 is LQKENI. CDR3 amino acids: CASSPAGENTEAFF. CDR3 coding DNA: TGTGCCAGCTCACCCGCAGGGGAGAACACTGAAGCTTTCTTT.

V usage is TRBV27 and J usage is TRBJ2-2; 7 bases are a match to TRBD1. In germline, CDR1 is MNHEY, CDR2 SMNVEV (reference sequence). The CDR3 consists of 17 residues. V shed 0 bases and J 4 bases; nucleotides not matched to a gene: 8. The CDR3 sequence is CASSLSGTQGSTGELFF. In DNA form, the CDR3 reads TGTGCCAGCAGTTTATCGGGAACACAGGGGAGCACCGGGGAGCTGTTTTTT.

This chain uses TRBV3-1 (or the pseudogene TRBV3-2) with TRBJ2-7; perhaps TRBD2 as D (5 bases). The J call is in doubt because the DNA end fits TRBJ2-5 better. Germline V CDR1 and CDR2: LGHDT, YNNKEL (reference sequence). The CDR3 loop spans 14 amino acids. CDR3 amino acids: CASSQELVQETQYF. The CDR3 DNA is TGTGCCAGCAGCCAAGAACTAGTTCAAGAGACCCAGTACTTC.

CDR3: CASSLSTGTGGSNSPLHF. In DNA, the CDR3 is TGTGCCAGCAGTTTATCAACCGGGACAGGGGGCTCGAATTCACCCCTCCACTTT. This chain uses TRBV28 with TRBJ1-6; 12 nucleotides line up with TRBD1. Germline lookup yields CDR1 MDHEN and CDR2 SYDVKM. The CDR3 is 18 residues long. Trimming removed 1 base from V and 7 bases from J; junction bases left unmatched: 8.

The chain carries TRBV9 and TRBJ2-7, with D hard to call. V lost 0 bases, J lost 7 bases, and 14 bases lay in between. The germline V gene encodes CDR1 SGDLS and CDR2 YYNGEE. CDR3 length equals 14 residues. The CDR3 DNA is TGTGCCAGCAGCGTAGAGCCGATCCCCGTAGAGCAGTACTTC. It codes for CASSVEPIPVEQYF.

The J gene is TRBJ2-7, the V gene TRBV3-1 (or the pseudogene TRBV3-2); 7 nucleotides align to TRBD1. Germline trimming cut 1 base from V and 3 bases from J; bases unmatched to any gene: 0. Germline V lookup: CDR1 LGHDT, CDR2 YNNKEL (reference sequence). This CDR3 is built from 13 residues. This CDR3 is CASSQAGGYEQYF. CDR3 in DNA: TGTGCCAGCAGCCAAGCAGGGGGCTACGAGCAGTACTTC.

The CDR3 bases are TGTGCCAGCAGGGTCGGTACGTCCTACGAGCAGTACTTC. Translating gives CASRVGTSYEQYF. The chain is built from TRBV12-3 or TRBV12-4 and TRBJ2-7; D is unresolved. There are 13 residues in the CDR3. Trimming shortened V by 6 bases and J by 1 base, and 10 bases separated the two germline ends.

The chain couples TRBV6-2 or TRBV6-3 to TRBJ2-7; D uncertain. Germline V gene sequence: CDR1 MNHEY, CDR2 SVGEGT. The V end lost 4 bases, the J end lost 2 bases, and 9 bases lay between the germline ends. This CDR3 region has 13 residues. This CDR3 reads CASSFTLTYEQYF. The DNA of the CDR3 is TGTGCCAGCAGTTTTACACTAACCTACGAGCAGTACTTC.

The rearrangement uses TRBV6-5 and TRBJ2-7; the match to TRBD2 covers 10 bases. This CDR3 region has 13 residues. CDR1 MNHEY and CDR2 SVGAGI come from the germline V gene. V lost 5 bases to trimming and J lost 7 bases; unmatched junction nucleotides: 5. CDR3 nucleotide sequence: TGTGCCAGCAGTACGGGACTAGCGAGGGAGCAGTACTTC. Translating it yields CASSTGLAREQYF.

The chain couples TRBV18 to TRBJ2-7; D possibly corresponds to TRBD1 (6 bases). CDR1 is KGHSH and CDR2 is LQKENI in the germline V gene. The CDR3 runs to 15 residues. Between the trimmed V and J ends, which lost 2 bases and 2 bases, there was a span of 13 bases. The CDR3 DNA sequence: TGTGCCAGCTCACCAGGGGGCGGCGGTCCCTACGAGCAGTACTTC. As protein: CASSPGGGGPYEQYF. The full variable domain, completed using reference TRBV18 and TRBJ2-7, is NAGVMQNPRHLVRRRGQEARLRCSPMKGHSHVYWYRQLPEEGLKFMVYLQKENIIDESGMPKERFSAEFPKEGPSILRIQQVVRGDSAAYFCASSPGGGGPYEQYFGPGTRLTVT.

The V gene is TRBV5-1, the J gene TRBJ1-6; TRBD1 is a possible D gene (6 bases). The ends were cut back, 0 bases at V and 10 bases at J, with 11 bases in the middle. This CDR3 spans 14 amino acids. Germline CDR1 is SGHRS and CDR2 is YFSETQ. The CDR3 region has the DNA TGCGCCAGCAGCTTGGACAGGGTGGGCTCACCCCTCCACTTT. It translates to CASSLDRVGSPLHF. The variable domain in full, with the rest retrieved from reference TRBV5-1 and TRBJ1-6, is KAGVTQTPRYLIKTRGQQVTLSCSPISGHRSVSWYQQTPGQGLQFLFEYFSETQRNKGNFPGRFSGRQFSNSRSEMNVSTLELGDSALYLCASSLDRVGSPLHFGNGTRLTVT.

The V gene is TRBV5-1, the J gene TRBJ1-5; 9 bases fit TRBD1. The CDR3 totals 15 residues. The V segment lost 4 bases and the J segment 3 bases; nucleotides outside the gene matches: 5. Germline CDR1 and CDR2: SGHRS and YFSETQ. The CDR3 nucleotides read TGCGCCAGCAGCGTACAGGGGGCACTCAATCAGCCCCAGCATTTT. Translating it yields CASSVQGALNQPQHF.

This clone has just one count. The gene calls are TRBV9 and TRBJ2-7; 9 positions agree with TRBD1. V lost 0 bases to trimming and J lost 5 bases; unmatched junction nucleotides: 6. The CDR3 spans 15 residues. Germline lookup yields CDR1 SGDLS and CDR2 YYNGEE. CDR3 sequence (DNA): TGTGCCAGCAGCGTAGCTTTGGGACAGGGCGACGAGCAGTACTTC. As protein: CASSVALGQGDEQYF. Based on the CDR3 plus reference TRBV9 and TRBJ2-7, the full variable domain is DSGVTQTPKHLITATGQRVTLRCSPRSGDLSVYWYQQSLDQGLQFLIQYYNGEERAKGNILERFSAQQFPDLHSELNLSSLELGDSALYFCASSVALGQGDEQYFGPGTRLTVT.

This clone was counted only a few times. The chain couples TRBV23-1 to TRBJ2-7; D may be TRBD1 (5 bases). TRBV23-1 is annotated as an ORF whose role is uncertain. The CDR3 length is 12 residues. Trimming left V 2 bases short and J 5 bases short, with 7 bases between. The CDR3 DNA is TGCGCCAGCAGTCAACAGGGCCACGAGCAGTACTTC. Encoded protein: CASSQQGHEQYF.

The V call is TRBV7-2, the J call TRBJ2-1, with 7 bases identical to TRBD2. Germline loops: CDR1 SGHTA, CDR2 FQGNSA. Unmatched junction bases numbered 10, after V lost 4 bases and J lost 4 bases. CDR3 length: 16 amino acids. The CDR3 bases are TGTGCCAGCAGCTCTCCCTGGGGGGGACTTTACAATGAGCAGTTCTTC. Its translation is CASSSPWGGLYNEQFF.

This chain joins TRBV28 and TRBJ1-3; D remains ambiguous. V dropped 4 bases and J dropped 8 bases, with 12 bases sitting between them. Germline lookup yields CDR1 MDHEN and CDR2 SYDVKM. The length of the CDR3 is 13 residues. The DNA of the CDR3 is TGTGCCAGCAGTTCAAGACCTCGGGACACCATATATTTT. It is translated as CASSSRPRDTIYF. Looking up the rest from reference TRBV28 and TRBJ1-3 gives the full variable domain: DVKVTQSSRYLVKRTGEKVFLECVQDMDHENMFWYRQDPGLGLRLIYFSYDVKMKEKGDIPEGYSVSREKKERFSLILESASTNQTSMYLCASSSRPRDTIYFGEGSWLTVV.

The chain uses TRBV10-1 and TRBJ1-5; D unresolved. V dropped 2 bases and J dropped 6 bases, with 26 bases sitting between them. The germline gives CDR1 WNHNN, CDR2 SYGVQD (reference sequence). The CDR3 consists of 19 residues. CDR3 loop: CASSEKGRGMRIKSQPQHF. In DNA form, the CDR3 reads TGCGCCAGCAGTGAGAAAGGCCGGGGTATGCGGATTAAGAGTCAGCCCCAGCATTTT.